Below, 3 T cell receptor beta chains from the same sample are listed, as sequenced in a study of cytomegalovirus exposure and HLA in healthy donors (dated by TCRdb to about 2017). The method behind the library was the immunoSEQ multiplex PCR assay. For the multiplex PCR, a mixture combining 60 forward primers for TCR Vbeta segments and 13 reverse primers for TCR Jbeta segments was used. TCRdb stores this immuneACCESS table with in-frame sequences only. Part of the clones is absent; in the studies checked, under half of the shortfall reflects unresolved V genes, and no reason is known for the rest. Across this sample there are about 130,000 clones, with roughly a tenth seen only once. The ten largest clonotypes hold roughly 4.6% of the sample. The sequencing sample was made of PBMCs. The receptors were sampled from a woman in her late teens or twenties in good health and CMV-seropositive.

The chain is built from TRBV4-1 and TRBJ1-2, with D possibly matching TRBD1 (6 bases). The germline V gene encodes CDR1 MGHRA and CDR2 YSYEKL. The CDR3 has 14 amino acids. The V end lost 1 base, the J end lost 7 bases, and 13 bases lay between the germline ends. The CDR3 loop is CASSQGTAPGGYTF. The CDR3 DNA is TGCGCCAGCAGCCAAGGGACAGCTCCTGGTGGCTACACCTTC.

The chain is built from TRBV7-9 and TRBJ2-1; weak D call: TRBD2 (5 bases). Per the germline V gene, CDR1 is SEHNR and CDR2 is FQNEAQ (reference sequence). The germline V and J ends were trimmed by 2 bases and 0 bases, with 11 bases remaining between them. This CDR3 has 16 residues. This CDR3 reads CASSLWLADSYNEQFF. The CDR3 DNA sequence: TGTGCCAGCAGCTTATGGCTAGCAGACTCCTACAATGAGCAGTTCTTC.

Of note for this clone: An end of the junction differs from the germline gene, which may be a read error. V is TRBV30 and J is TRBJ2-7; no firm D call. Germline CDR1 and CDR2: GTSNPN and SVGIG (reference sequence). This CDR3 has 15 amino acids. The CDR3 here is CAWLSRFDRHYGQYF. For the CDR3, the DNA is TGTGCCTGGTTATCTCGTTTTGACCGCCACTACGGGCAGTACTTC.